This TCR beta chain emerged from a study of neurological immune-mediated disorders. Trimming cost V 6 bases and J 4 bases; bases outside gene matches: 2. There are 12 residues in the CDR3. CDR1 and CDR2 (germline): SGHRS, YFSETQ. The cDNA came from 5'RACE, which used 10-nucleotide random UMIs. TCRdb used MiXCR to reprocess the 5' RACE reads, holding one entry per CDR3 protein. The sample shows 40,000 or so distinct CDR3 sequences, roughly 2.5% of them seen only once. This clonotype was counted at least ten times. The target antigen is unknown. Broader study findings: Falling below healthy controls, multiple sclerosis showed the least TCR clonal expansion, while HTLV-1-associated myelopathy showed the most. Private repertoires in all groups were suggested, as expanded clones shared no CDR3 amino acid sequences across subjects.

Source material: PBMCs. This chain uses TRBV5-1 with TRBJ2-5, with 8 bases fitting TRBD2. The receptor's source is a man aged 45 to 65 with multiple sclerosis. The CDR3 nucleotides read TGCGCCAGCAAGGCGGGAGGAGAGACCCAGTACTTC. Its translation is CASKAGGETQYF.